These T cell receptor beta chains were read from a single sample in a study of blood T cell repertoires in COVID-19. The table came from immunoSEQ multiplex PCR; TCRdb's copy has only in-frame clones and leaves some out. The profile shows 160,000 or so clones, around 83% of them singletons. The specimen sequenced was peripheral blood. The receptors originated from a human donor in a cohort sampled during active COVID-19. CDR3s include the opening cysteine and the closing phenylalanine or tryptophan. The D gene is left open where the match is weak. Expanded clones are given a class, and other clones once, few, many or no size at all.

D gene	clone size	J gene	V gene	CDR3 DNA	CDR3 protein
TRBD1	-	TRBJ1-3	TRBV18	TGTGCCAGCTCACAGGACAGGGGGCGAAACACCATATATTTT	CASSQDRGRNTIYF
-	-	TRBJ1-3	TRBV9	TGTGCCAGCAGCGTAGTCGAGGCAGCATCTGGAAACACCATATATTTT	CASSVVEAASGNTIYF
TRBD2	once	TRBJ2-1	TRBV19	TGTGCCAGTAGTATCCGGGCGGGGGGCCACAAATCCTACAATGAGCAGTTCTTC	CASSIRAGGHKSYNEQFF
-	-	TRBJ1-5	TRBV2	TGTGCCAGCACCCAGGCACAGGGCCGAAGGCAGCCCCAGCATTTT	CASTQAQGRRQPQHF
-	-	TRBJ1-1	TRBV10-1	TGCGCCAGCAGTGAGCGACAGGAGATGAACACTGAAGCTTTCTTT	CASSERQEMNTEAFF
TRBD1	-	TRBJ1-6	TRBV10-3	TGTGCCATCAGCGGGACAGAGAATTCACCCCTCCACTTT	CAISGTENSPLHF
TRBD2	-	TRBJ2-3	TRBV5-4	TGTGCCAGCAGCTTCCTAGCGGGAGGTGGCACAGATACGCAGTATTTT	CASSFLAGGGTDTQYF
TRBD1	-	TRBJ1-2	TRBV7-2	TGTGCCAGCAACCAGGGGGGTACTACCTATGGCTACACCTTC	CASNQGGTTYGYTF
-	-	TRBJ1-1	TRBV15	TGTGCCACCAGCAGGGCCTCGGTGGGGGCCACTGAAGCTTTCTTT	CATSRASVGATEAFF
TRBD2	-	TRBJ2-1	TRBV6-2/TRBV6-3	TGTGCCAGCAGCGTAGCGGGGGGCCGGGACAATGAGCAGTTCTTC	CASSVAGGRDNEQFF
-	-	TRBJ1-6	TRBV6-5	TGTGCCAGCAGTTACTCTGGACAAGTAAATAATTCACCCCTCCACTTT	CASSYSGQVNNSPLHF
-	-	TRBJ1-3	TRBV7-2	TGTGCCAGCAGCTTATGGGGCACGGAGTTAGGAAACACCATATATTTT	CASSLWGTELGNTIYF
-	few	TRBJ2-7	TRBV5-1	TGCGCCAGCAGCTCCCACAGGGCGCCCTACGAGCAGTACTTC	CASSSHRAPYEQYF
-	-	TRBJ1-1	TRBV7-9	TGTGCCAGCAGCTCGACAGCCCCGGAGAACACTGAAGCTTTCTTT	CASSSTAPENTEAFF
TRBD1	-	TRBJ2-5	TRBV6-5	TGTGCCAGCAGTTTCCGGACAGGTGACACCCAGTACTTC	CASSFRTGDTQYF
-	-	TRBJ1-4	TRBV7-9	TGTGCCAGCAGCTTAAGCGGGGGTCGGGCTGAAAAACTGTTTTTT	CASSLSGGRAEKLFF
TRBD1	-	TRBJ1-2	TRBV2	TGTGCCAGCACCCGGGACAGGGGGTATGGCTACACCTTC	CASTRDRGYGYTF
TRBD2	-	TRBJ2-7	TRBV7-2	TGTGCCAGCAGCTTTGCGGCTAGCGGGAGGTACGAGCAGTACTTC	CASSFAASGRYEQYF
-	-	TRBJ1-2	TRBV4-3	TGCGCCAGCAGCCAAGCAGGTGCTAACTATGGCTACACCTTC	CASSQAGANYGYTF
-	-	TRBJ1-2	TRBV28	TGTGCCAGCAGAGGTCGGGGGGCGGTTGGCTACACCTTC	CASRGRGAVGYTF
TRBD2	-	TRBJ2-7	TRBV6-5	TGTGCCAGCAGTTATCTAGCGGGCCACGAGCAGTACTTC	CASSYLAGHEQYF
TRBD1	-	TRBJ1-5	TRBV19	TGTGCCAGTAGGTTGGGACAGAATCAGCCCCAGCATTTT	CASRLGQNQPQHF
TRBD1	-	TRBJ2-1	TRBV4-1	TGCGCCAGCAGCCGATTTTTACAGGGGAGCTCCTACAATGAGCAGTTCTTC	CASSRFLQGSSYNEQFF
-	once	TRBJ2-5	TRBV7-9	TGTGCCAGCAGCTTAGGTGGGGCAAGGGGGGAGACCCAGTACTTC	CASSLGGARGETQYF
TRBD1	-	TRBJ2-5	TRBV5-1	TGCGCCAGCAGCTGGAGGCCCCGGGACAGACAAGAGACCCAGTACTTC	CASSWRPRDRQETQYF
-	few	TRBJ2-1	TRBV28	TGTGCCAGCAGCCCCAGTCGCAATGAGCAGTTCTTC	CASSPSRNEQFF
-	-	TRBJ1-4	TRBV28	TGTGCCAGCAGTTTATCCCTCGGGGGGTCGGGTGAAAAACTGTTTTTT	CASSLSLGGSGEKLFF
-	-	TRBJ2-2	TRBV7-2	TGTGCCAGCTCCCCTTTTATCGGGGAGCTGTTTTTT	CASSPFIGELFF
TRBD2	-	TRBJ2-3	TRBV7-2	TGTGCCAGCAGCTTAGTGGGGACTACCACAGATACGCAGTATTTT	CASSLVGTTTDTQYF
TRBD1	-	TRBJ2-6	TRBV2	TGTGCCAGCACCCCAGGGGGGCAGGGGGCACGTCTTGGGGCCAACGTCCTGACTTTC	CASTPGGQGARLGANVLTF
TRBD1	-	TRBJ2-3	TRBV5-6	TGTGCCAGCAGCTCAAAGACAGGGCGAGATACGCAGTATTTT	CASSSKTGRDTQYF
-	-	TRBJ1-3	TRBV4-3	TGCGCCAGCAGCCAAGCGGTCTCTGGAAACACCATATATTTT	CASSQAVSGNTIYF
TRBD2	-	TRBJ2-1	TRBV2	TGTGCCAGCAGGTGGGACTATCCGAGCTCCTACAATGAGCAGTTCTTC	CASRWDYPSSYNEQFF
TRBD1	-	TRBJ1-2	TRBV27	TGTGCCAGCAGTGTACAGGGGGCCTATGGCTACACCTTC	CASSVQGAYGYTF
TRBD1	-	TRBJ2-7	TRBV24-1	TGTGCCACCAGTGATGGAAACAGGGGATACGAGCAGTACTTC	CATSDGNRGYEQYF
-	-	TRBJ1-3	TRBV5-4	TGTGCCAGCAGCTTGGACGCAGGGTCTGGAAACACCATATATTTT	CASSLDAGSGNTIYF
-	few	TRBJ2-7	TRBV19	TGTGCCAGTAGTATCGGGTATAGCCTCTCCTACGAGCAGTACTTC	CASSIGYSLSYEQYF
-	-	TRBJ1-6	TRBV7-9	TGTGCCAGCAGCTTACAGAATTCACCCCTCCACTTT	CASSLQNSPLHF
-	-	TRBJ1-2	TRBV27	TGTGCCAGCAGCAAGCAAATATACTATGGCTACACCTTC	CASSKQIYYGYTF
-	-	TRBJ1-1	TRBV9	TGTGCCAGCAGCGTAGAGAGGGATAGGAGTGAAGCTTTCTTT	CASSVERDRSEAFF
TRBD1	-	TRBJ1-4	TRBV18	TGTGCCAGCTCACCTGGCCAGGGGGCTGAAAAACTGTTTTTT	CASSPGQGAEKLFF
TRBD1	-	TRBJ2-7	TRBV28	TGTGCCAGCAGTTACCGGGACAGGGGAGGATACGAGCAGTACTTC	CASSYRDRGGYEQYF
-	-	TRBJ1-1	TRBV18	TGTGCCAGCTCACCGGGACAAGACACTGAAGCTTTCTTT	CASSPGQDTEAFF
TRBD2	few	TRBJ2-7	TRBV4-2	TGTGCCAGCAGCCAAGAGCGGGGGGGCTACGAGCAGTACTTC	CASSQERGGYEQYF
-	-	TRBJ2-7	TRBV7-2	TGTGCCAGCAGCCCGTCCTACGAGCAGTACTTC	CASSPSYEQYF
-	-	TRBJ1-1	TRBV6-2/TRBV6-3	TGTGCCAGCAGTTACGTAAGGGGCACTGAAGCTTTCTTT	CASSYVRGTEAFF
TRBD1	-	TRBJ2-7	TRBV9	TGTGCCAGCAGCGTATCGGGACAGGGCGCCGAGCAGTACTTC	CASSVSGQGAEQYF
-	few	TRBJ2-7	TRBV11-2	TGTGCCAGCAGCTTAGGACAGGTCCTTCCATCCTACGAGCAGTACTTC	CASSLGQVLPSYEQYF
TRBD2	once	TRBJ2-1	TRBV25-1	TGTGCCAGCAGTGACCCCAGCGGGGGGCCGCTATACAATGAGCAGTTCTTC	CASSDPSGGPLYNEQFF
TRBD2	-	TRBJ2-7	TRBV28	TGTGCCAGCAGATACCGACTAGCCGGAGGGTACGAGCAGTACTTC	CASRYRLAGGYEQYF
-	-	TRBJ2-5	TRBV12-3/TRBV12-4	TGTGCCAGCAGGCCCCTCCAGGGAGAGACCCAGTACTTC	CASRPLQGETQYF
-	once	TRBJ2-7	TRBV5-6	TGTGCCAGCAGAGAGAGCAGGGGAGGGGTCTCCTACGAGCAGTACTTC	CASRESRGGVSYEQYF
TRBD1	-	TRBJ1-2	TRBV7-2	TGTGCCAGCAGTTTCGGACAGGGGGTGCGGGGCTACACCTTC	CASSFGQGVRGYTF
-	-	TRBJ1-4	TRBV19	TGTGCCAGTAGTATCCGACAGCGCCTATATGAAAAACTGTTTTTT	CASSIRQRLYEKLFF
-	-	TRBJ1-4	TRBV6-5	TGTGCCAGCAGTTACTCGGGTGCAGGGGTTGAAAAACTGTTTTTT	CASSYSGAGVEKLFF